This paragraph reports one T cell receptor (beta chain). Only a few counts were recorded for this clone. Its antigen is still unknown. Nothing much larger sits one base from this clone, and base qualities are not available. The record originates from a study of cytomegalovirus exposure and HLA in healthy donors (dated by TCRdb to 2015 to 2018). Some background on the complete study: An earlier analysis of approximately 640 of the donors reported about 290 Gb of sequence data and 100 million to 130 million unique TCR beta sequences from 190 million or so T cells. A separate validation cohort of 100 to 150 different subjects was used in addition to the roughly 700-subject first cohort. Class I and class II HLA loci were covered by the typing at four-digit resolution. Five DR-DQ haplotypes were treated as single units for association and clustering because of strong linkage in the cohort. Typing coverage varied by locus: roughly 620-630 donors for A, B, C, DRB1 and DQB1; 522 for DQA1; around 570 for DPA1; roughly 450 for DPB1. In a later analysis, previously published TCR beta repertoires from 500 to 750 donors were re-analyzed and high-resolution HLA genotyping was added so that TCR occurrence patterns could be studied. Of the 300 to 500 genotyped donors, 81% were placed in the genetic ancestry cluster associated with self-reported Caucasian donors. Roughly 300 gigabases of sequencing data and around 85 million unique TCR sequences made up an early release that covered approximately 620 HLA-typed donors. The aim of the study was to test whether cataloging public T cell receptors could identify signatures of past pathogen exposure. Alongside the repertoire data, information on donor age, sex, ethnicity and CMV serostatus was compiled. Rather than using new phenotypic data, the later analysis identified candidate immune exposures from TCR beta sequences and from how often those sequences occurred across donors. All discovery cohort repertoires had been generated using a single sequencing platform. The study combined high-throughput TCR immunosequencing, statistical association of individual TCRs with disease status, and machine learning to predict cytomegalovirus infection status. In a later genetic analysis, genome-wide SNP genotypes for about three fifths of the roughly 670 donors were used, and that subset was treated as a discovery cohort. Across around 400 genotyped donors of the cohort, an average of roughly 230,000 unique TCR beta nucleotide sequences per donor were sequenced, and 15% to 20% of those sequences were non-productive. In an earlier analysis of 550 to 700 of the donors, high-throughput TCR beta sequencing was used to judge whether each TCR beta V gene segment behaved as functional or pseudogenic. The T cell repertoires of 550 to 850 subjects were profiled by immunosequencing and related to cytomegalovirus serostatus. The study at large found these results: Three of the identified cytomegalovirus-associated TCR beta chains were confirmed in vitro to be specific for cytomegalovirus antigens. Roughly uniform sequencing depth across donors was assumed in presence/absence analyses, although this assumption may not hold. CMV serostatus was the only immune exposure information available for the cohort. According to a later analysis, TCR association rates differed among HLA loci, with DRB1 alleles showing the most associated TCRs and HLA-C alleles showing the fewest. A later genetic analysis associated a missense DCLRE1C variant with V-gene and J-gene trimming of TCR beta chains, and an independent cohort replicated the association. The earlier analysis of approximately 560 of the donors excluded fewer than 20 rarely observed V segments, including chromosome 9 orphons, because counts were too low. A further reported finding was that TCR beta sequences accurately predicted the HLA-A and HLA-B alleles for most subjects in the first cohort. In a later analysis, HLA-associated TCR beta chains showed more clonal expansion and lower generation probabilities than non-associated chains that were equally common. The study gave a list of 150 to 200 TCR beta chains associated with cytomegalovirus. The authors suggested that the approach could potentially be generalized to other disease states and immunological phenotypes. The sequencing pipeline was judged likely to have produced a cluster of highly shared sequence variants as a technical artifact. Cytomegalovirus status was reported to be diagnosed by the classifier with high specificity and sensitivity in both the original and validation cohorts. Broadly in line with IMGT annotations, most TCR beta V segments showed up in productive rearrangements about 87% or about 30% of the time in an earlier analysis of approximately 600 of the donors. Because some donors lacked HLA typing at each locus, the association tests relied only on the typed subset. This cohort had only TCR beta chains sequenced, and the lack of alpha or paired-chain data limited which features could be detected. Linkage disequilibrium might explain the correlated functional status among segregating V segments, but an unknown experimental factor could not be ruled out. A later analysis found that most CMV-associated TCR beta chains appeared HLA-restricted, with HLA associations seemingly driven largely by CMV exposure. Assigning TCR associations to individual alleles was difficult when HLA alleles, especially DR and DQ, strongly co-occurred. A later analysis reported that several top co-occurrence clusters appeared linked to parvovirus B19, influenza, CMV and Epstein-Barr virus. A later genetic analysis reported fewer N-insertions in productive TCRs among donors in an Asian-associated ancestry cluster than the roughly 700-donor mean. Across donors, most TCR sequences were observed very rarely, whereas some public TCRs were present in many individuals. Specific HLA alleles were associated with about 17,000 TCR beta sequences at a false discovery rate of 0.05 in a later analysis.

The cohort consisted of 650 to 850 healthy bone marrow donors. At the time of sampling, every cohort member was nominally healthy, though immune exposures that went unrecorded were likely present. The donor was CMV seronegative and belonged to the group of around 350 seronegative cohort members. Each donor provided a peripheral blood sample, and peripheral blood mononuclear cells were used for TCR beta sequencing. Genomic DNA extraction from the blood cell samples was performed with the Qiagen DNeasy Blood Extraction Kit. Preparation of the library involved the immunoSEQ multiplex PCR assay. The multiplex PCR relied on a mix of 60 forward primers for TCR Vbeta segments and 13 reverse primers for TCR Jbeta segments. The CDR3 region of rearranged TCR beta genes was amplified from genomic DNA by a multiplex PCR assay. On the Illumina HiSeq System, the amplified TCR beta libraries were sequenced as 87-base-pair reads. For the original study's pipeline: A later analysis tallied 80 million to 95 million unique TCR beta chains across the 640 or so repertoires, and 10 million to 11 million of those chains were shared by two or more donors. A nearest-neighbor algorithm error-corrected the raw reads and collapsed the reads into unique sequences, merging closely related sequences to remove PCR and sequencing errors. V, D and J gene segments were assigned by aligning CDR3 sequences to IMGT reference sequences. For a sequence to be retained, at least a six-nucleotide match to both a V gene segment and a J gene segment was required. A rearrangement was called productive if the CDR3 had no stop codons and remained in frame with V and J, and every other rearrangement was called non-productive. CDR3 was defined by IMGT convention, running from the second conserved V-encoded cysteine to the conserved J-encoded phenylalanine. The earlier analysis of a few hundred of the donors excluded any sequence lacking an unambiguous match to a single V gene segment. In an earlier analysis of more than 500 of the donors, a V segment was called functional when productive rearrangements were above 56.7%, and segregating when the standard deviation between donors exceeded 5%. A statistical classification framework was built for diagnosing cytomegalovirus status from the catalog of TCR beta chain sequences. In a later analysis, TCR nucleotide sequences were compared against IMGT/GENE-DB human TR gene sequences so that V and J genes could be assigned. In a later analysis, CDR3 sequences and most-parsimonious VDJ recombination scenarios were assigned using the TCRdist pipeline. In a later analysis, every TCR beta chain was defined by the combination of its CDR3 amino acid sequence and its V-gene family, and reads without a unique V-gene family were dropped. In a later analysis, 500 to 700 highly shared, low-generation-probability nucleotide sequences were removed to address suspected cross-contamination and a sequencing artifact. In a later analysis, a clonal expansion index was calculated for each public chain from normalized within-repertoire ranks of inferred template counts. A later analysis computed generation probabilities with a VDJ recombination model fitted to out-of-frame rearrangements, and checked the results against IGoR. A later analysis scored TCR-TCR, TCR-HLA and TCR-CMV co-occurrence with hypergeometric tests, applying a repertoire-size bias correction to TCR pairs. In a later analysis, false discovery rates were estimated by permuting HLA or CMV assignments 20 times. In a later analysis, co-occurring TCRs were grouped using DBSCAN, and TCRdist sequence similarity was added for clustering within HLA-allele-positive subsets. For co-occurrence clustering, repertoires with fewer than 30,000 or more than 120,000 public chains were excluded, along with five repertoires with anomalous nucleotide sharing. The table was pulled from immuneACCESS by TCRdb, which kept in-frame rearrangements only. Such tables lose some clones; where checked, under half of the loss comes from unresolved V genes, and the rest has no known cause. D and trimming were read from the DNA, whereas the V and J calls and clone size are those reported in that table. For this sample the table gives 100,000 or so clones, of which about four fifths were detected only once. The top ten clonotypes cover 1.5% to 2% of the sample.

Sequenced sample: PBMCs. The sequence derives from a woman between 40 and 55 years old in good health and CMV-seronegative.

For the CDR3, the sequence is CASSPLGPGTSGSYEQYF. The nucleotide sequence is TGTGCCAGCTCACCACTCGGTCCTGGGACTAGCGGCTCCTACGAGCAGTACTTC. The sequence is built from TRBV18 and TRBJ2-7; TRBD2 matches 11 bases in the middle. V is trimmed back by 1 base and J by 0 bases, and the junction contains 8 bases that no gene match accounts for. The germline V gene specifies KGHSH as CDR1 and LQKENI as CDR2. The CDR3 covers 18 residues, taking in both the cysteine and the phenylalanine. Solely the CDR3 DNA is kept, with 54 bases framed from the first base.